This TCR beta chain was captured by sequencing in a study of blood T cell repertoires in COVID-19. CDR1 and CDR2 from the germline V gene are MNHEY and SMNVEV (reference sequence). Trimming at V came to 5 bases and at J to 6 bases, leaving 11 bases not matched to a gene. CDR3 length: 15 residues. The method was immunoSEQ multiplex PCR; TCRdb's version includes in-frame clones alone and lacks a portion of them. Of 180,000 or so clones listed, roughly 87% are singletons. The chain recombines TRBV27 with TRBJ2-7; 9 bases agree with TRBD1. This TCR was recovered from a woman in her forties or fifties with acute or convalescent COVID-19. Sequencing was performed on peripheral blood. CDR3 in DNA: TGTGCCAGCAGTGTAACCGGGACAGGGATCGGCGAGCAGTACTTC. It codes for CASSVTGTGIGEQYF.